The rows below give T cell receptor beta chains drawn from one sample of a study of radiation and T cells in renal cell carcinoma. Data came from immunoSEQ multiplex PCR; TCRdb stores just in-frame clones and leaves some out. Here the sample spans approximately 140,000 clones, approximately 90% being singletons. Sequencing used blood, obtained from a patient whose treatment included radiotherapy and nephrectomy. Receptors were obtained from a woman in her 70s with renal cell carcinoma. Both conserved end residues are part of each CDR3. The order of the fields is clone size, J gene, V gene, D gene, CDR3 DNA, CDR3 protein. The D gene is left open where the match is weak. Only part of the rows carry a size: once, few, many, or a class if the clone is expanded.

>.|TRBJ1-3|TRBV6-5|.
TGTGCCAGCAGTTACGGTGGAACTGGAAACACCATATATTTT
CASSYGGTGNTIYF
>.|TRBJ1-2|TRBV28|.
TGTGCCAGCACCGACGGCGGGGGTCGCTATGGCTACACCTTC
CASTDGGGRYGYTF
>once|TRBJ1-2|TRBV7-2|.
TGTGCCAGCAGCTTAGTGGTGGGAACTTATGGCTACACCTTC
CASSLVVGTYGYTF
>.|TRBJ1-2|TRBV30|TRBD1
TGTGCCGGCGGACAGGGGGCTTTTGGCTACACCTTC
CAGGQGAFGYTF
>once|TRBJ2-1|TRBV7-9|TRBD2
TGTGCCAGCAGCTTATCCCGCGGGGGGGCTAGGAACAATGAGCAGTTCTTC
CASSLSRGGARNNEQFF
>few|TRBJ1-1|TRBV2|.
TGTGCCAGCAGTGGGGGGTGGAACACTGAAGCTTTCTTT
CASSGGWNTEAFF
>.|TRBJ2-2|TRBV6-4|TRBD2
TGTGCCAGCAGTGCTAGCGGGGGGACGAACACCGGGGAGCTGTTTTTT
CASSASGGTNTGELFF
>.|TRBJ1-6|TRBV2|.
TGTGCCAGCAGCCCCCAAGGAGGCTCACCCCTCCACTTT
CASSPQGGSPLHF
>once|TRBJ2-7|TRBV11-1|.
TGTGCCAGCAGCTTTGGCCAGGGCAGCTACGAGCAGTACTTC
CASSFGQGSYEQYF
>few|TRBJ2-7|TRBV11-1|.
TGTGCCAGCAGTCCATCGCACTACGAGCAGTACTTC
CASSPSHYEQYF
>.|TRBJ2-3|TRBV2|.
TGTGCCAGCAGTGAAGGGACAGATACGCAGTATTTT
CASSEGTDTQYF
>.|TRBJ2-1|TRBV5-8|.
TGTGCCAGCAGCCTCCACAGGGGACTTTACAATGAGCAGTTCTTC
CASSLHRGLYNEQFF
>.|TRBJ1-2|TRBV25-1|.
TGTGCCAGCAGTGCCGGGCAGAGGTATGGCTACACCTTC
CASSAGQRYGYTF
>.|TRBJ1-1|TRBV19|.
TGTGCCAGTAGTATATGGGGGGACGCTGAAGCTTTCTTT
CASSIWGDAEAFF
>.|TRBJ2-3|TRBV30|.
TGTGCCTGGAGAATCGGGACGGCACCCACAGATACGCAGTATTTT
CAWRIGTAPTDTQYF
>.|TRBJ2-6|TRBV7-9|.
TGTGCCAGCCGGGGCGCCTCTGGGGCCAACGTCCTGACTTTC
CASRGASGANVLTF
>.|TRBJ2-4|TRBV21-1|.
TGTGCCAGCAGCAAAGCCTGGGACAGGGGTGTCCTCATATTGAGGAACATTCAGTACTTC
CASSKAWDRGVLILRNIQYF
>.|TRBJ2-2|TRBV5-1|.
TGCGCCAGCAGCTTGGACAGGAACACCGGGGAGCTGTTTTTT
CASSLDRNTGELFF
>.|TRBJ1-2|TRBV29-1|TRBD1
TGCAGCGCGACAGGGGTGAATGGCTACACCTTT
CSATGVNGYTF
>.|TRBJ1-4|TRBV5-1|.
TGCGCCAGCAGCCTATCTGACGGGGTCGCAAGTAAAAAACTGTTTTTT
CASSLSDGVASKKLFF
>.|TRBJ2-7|TRBV30|TRBD1
TGTGCCTGGAGTACCGGACAGGTCCCCTCCGAGCAGTACTTC
CAWSTGQVPSEQYF
>.|TRBJ1-5|TRBV28|TRBD1
TGTGCCAGCAGTGTAAGGACAGGGGCCCGCCAGCCCCAGCATTTT
CASSVRTGARQPQHF
>.|TRBJ1-6|TRBV4-1|TRBD1
TGCGCCAGCAGCCGACAGGGGGAGGGCAATTCACCCCTCCACTTT
CASSRQGEGNSPLHF
>.|TRBJ1-6|TRBV7-2|.
TGTGCCAGCAGCCGTGGGGGGGGCGCACCCCTCCACTTT
CASSRGGGAPLHF
>.|TRBJ1-1|TRBV19|.
TGTGCCAGTAGCAAAACACCGAACACTGAAGCTTTCTTT
CASSKTPNTEAFF
>.|TRBJ1-1|TRBV5-4|.
TGTGCCAGCAACCTCCCCGGGGAAAAGGGGAAAACTGAAGCTTTCTTT
CASNLPGEKGKTEAFF
>.|TRBJ1-4|TRBV4-1|TRBD1
TGCGCCAGCAGCCGATTGGGACAGGGGACAACTAATGAAAAACTGTTTTTT
CASSRLGQGTTNEKLFF
>.|TRBJ2-4|TRBV18|.
TGTGCCAGCTCAATCAGGGACGGAAAAAACATTCAGTACTTC
CASSIRDGKNIQYF
>.|TRBJ1-6|TRBV9|.
TGTGCCAGCAGCGTAGCTGGGGGAGGTAATTCACCCCTCCACTTT
CASSVAGGGNSPLHF
>.|TRBJ1-1|TRBV7-5|.
TGTGCCAGAAGCTTAGCGAGGACCGCTGAAGCTTTCTTT
CARSLARTAEAFF
>.|TRBJ2-5|TRBV7-2|TRBD2
TGTGCCAGCAGCTTAGTGTCTAGCGGGGGGCGAGAGACCCAGTACTTC
CASSLVSSGGRETQYF
>.|TRBJ1-5|TRBV4-2|.
TGTGCCAGCAGCCAAGAAGGAACAGACCAGCCCCAGCATTTT
CASSQEGTDQPQHF
>.|TRBJ2-2|TRBV2|TRBD2
TGTGCCGGTACTTCCGGGACTAGAGGAACCGGGGAGCTGTTTTTT
CAGTSGTRGTGELFF
>.|TRBJ1-3|TRBV5-1|.
TGCGCCAGCAGCCCATCGGGACGGGGAAGCTCTGGAAACACCATATATTTT
CASSPSGRGSSGNTIYF
>.|TRBJ2-7|TRBV5-6|.
TGTGCCAGCAGCTTGATTACCCCCCCTGACGAGCAGTACTTC
CASSLITPPDEQYF
>.|TRBJ2-3|TRBV18|.
TGTGCCAGCTCATCACTCGTTCTCAGGGGCAGCACAGATACGCAGTATTTT
CASSSLVLRGSTDTQYF
>once|TRBJ2-3|TRBV7-2|TRBD2
TGTGCCAGCAGCTTAGATCCAGCGGGGGCCACAGATACGCAGTATTTT
CASSLDPAGATDTQYF
>.|TRBJ2-1|TRBV14|.
TGTGCCAGCAGCCAAGTTCTGGGGAGGTACAATGAGCAGTTCTTC
CASSQVLGRYNEQFF
>.|TRBJ2-7|TRBV5-1|.
TGCGCCAGCAGCTTGGCACCGATCGGGGAGCAGTACTTC
CASSLAPIGEQYF
>.|TRBJ1-4|TRBV2|.
TGTGCCAGCAGTGAAGCGCTTCTGGGTAGAAATGAAAAACTGTTTTTT
CASSEALLGRNEKLFF
>.|TRBJ2-1|TRBV5-6|.
TGTGCCAGCAGCCCGACGGACGGCAATGAGCAGTTCTTC
CASSPTDGNEQFF
>.|TRBJ2-2|TRBV19|TRBD2
TGTGCCAGTAGGACTAGCGGGGGCCGGAACACCGGGGAGCTGTTTTTT
CASRTSGGRNTGELFF
>.|TRBJ1-2|TRBV5-4|TRBD1
TGTGCCAGCAGCGGGGGGACAGTTGATAACTATGGCTACACCTTC
CASSGGTVDNYGYTF
>few|TRBJ1-5|TRBV28|.
TGTGCCAGCAGACGTCCTAATCAGCCCCAGCATTTT
CASRRPNQPQHF
>.|TRBJ1-2|TRBV7-9|.
TGTGCCAGCGGGGAATCGGGGCGTTGCACCTTC
CASGESGRCTF
>few|TRBJ1-1|TRBV30|.
TGTGCCTGGAGTAAGGGAATGAACACTGAAGCTTTCTTT
CAWSKGMNTEAFF
>.|TRBJ1-2|TRBV9|TRBD1
TGTGCCAGCAGCCAAACTTTGGGGGGGACAGCAGCTAACTATGGCTACACCTTC
CASSQTLGGTAANYGYTF
>.|TRBJ1-1|TRBV30|.
TGTGCCTGGAGGGGGGCCGGCACTGAAGCTTTCTTT
CAWRGAGTEAFF
>.|TRBJ2-6|TRBV2|TRBD1
TGTGCCAGCAGACGCACCCGGGACAGGGGGCAATCTGGGGCCAACGTCCTGACTTTC
CASRRTRDRGQSGANVLTF
>.|TRBJ2-3|TRBV2|TRBD2
TGTGCCAGCAGTCGAGCGGGGATTGGCACAGATACGCAGTATTTT
CASSRAGIGTDTQYF
>.|TRBJ2-3|TRBV27|TRBD1
TGTGCCAGCAGGCCAACCGCGGACAGGCGCACAGATACGCAGTATTTT
CASRPTADRRTDTQYF
>.|TRBJ1-5|TRBV6-1|.
TGTGCCAGCGGGGTCTCCGGGGACAATCAGCCCCAGCATTTT
CASGVSGDNQPQHF
>.|TRBJ2-1|TRBV2|.
TGTGCCAGCAGTGATGGGCAGTTCTCCTACAATGAGCAGTTCTTC
CASSDGQFSYNEQFF
>.|TRBJ1-3|TRBV25-1|.
TGTGCCAGCAGTGAAGCCCTTTGGGGTGGAAACACCATATATTTT
CASSEALWGGNTIYF
>.|TRBJ1-3|TRBV7-9|.
TGTGCCAGCAGCACAGACAGCTCTGGAAACACCATATATTTT
CASSTDSSGNTIYF
>few|TRBJ1-1|TRBV30|TRBD1
TGTGCCTGGAATTTAGGACAGGGTAAAACTGAAGCTTTCTTT
CAWNLGQGKTEAFF
>.|TRBJ1-5|TRBV6-1|TRBD1
TGTGCCAGCAACATTGGGACAGCGAGTTATCAGCCCCAGCATTTT
CASNIGTASYQPQHF